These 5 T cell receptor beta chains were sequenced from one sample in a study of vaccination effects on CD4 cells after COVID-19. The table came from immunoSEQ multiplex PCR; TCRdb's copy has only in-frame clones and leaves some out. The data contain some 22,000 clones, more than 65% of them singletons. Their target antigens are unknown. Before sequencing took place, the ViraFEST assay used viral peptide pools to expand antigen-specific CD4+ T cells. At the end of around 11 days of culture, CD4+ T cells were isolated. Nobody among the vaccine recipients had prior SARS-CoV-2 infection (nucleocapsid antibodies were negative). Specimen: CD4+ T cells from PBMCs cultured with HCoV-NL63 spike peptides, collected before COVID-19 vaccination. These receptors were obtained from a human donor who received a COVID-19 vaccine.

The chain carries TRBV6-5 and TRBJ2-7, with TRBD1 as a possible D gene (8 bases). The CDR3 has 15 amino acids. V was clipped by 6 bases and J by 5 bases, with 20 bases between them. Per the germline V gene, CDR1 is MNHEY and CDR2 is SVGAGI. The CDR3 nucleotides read TGTGCCAGCAGCCCACAGGGGGGGAGTATCGACGAGCAGTACTTC. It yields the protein CASSPQGGSIDEQYF.

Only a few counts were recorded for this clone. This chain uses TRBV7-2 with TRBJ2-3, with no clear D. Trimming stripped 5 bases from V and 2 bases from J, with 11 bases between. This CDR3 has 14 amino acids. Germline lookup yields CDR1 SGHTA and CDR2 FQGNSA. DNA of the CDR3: TGTGCCAGCAGCCCCCTAGGTTCCACAGATACGCAGTATTTT. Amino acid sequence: CASSPLGSTDTQYF.

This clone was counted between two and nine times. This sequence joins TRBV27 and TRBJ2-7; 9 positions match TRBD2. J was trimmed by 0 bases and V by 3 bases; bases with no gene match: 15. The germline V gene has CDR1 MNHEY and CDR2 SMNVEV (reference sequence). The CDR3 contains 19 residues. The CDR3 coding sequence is TGTGCCAGCAGTTTGGGGGGCGGACTAGCGACAATGAGCTCCTACGAGCAGTACTTC. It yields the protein CASSLGGGLATMSSYEQYF.

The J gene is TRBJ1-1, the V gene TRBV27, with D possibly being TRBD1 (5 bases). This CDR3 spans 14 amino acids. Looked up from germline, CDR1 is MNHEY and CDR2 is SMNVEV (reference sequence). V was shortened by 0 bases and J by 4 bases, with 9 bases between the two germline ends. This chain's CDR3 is CASSLSPGFTEAFF. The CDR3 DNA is TGTGCCAGCAGTTTATCGCCAGGGTTCACTGAAGCTTTCTTT.

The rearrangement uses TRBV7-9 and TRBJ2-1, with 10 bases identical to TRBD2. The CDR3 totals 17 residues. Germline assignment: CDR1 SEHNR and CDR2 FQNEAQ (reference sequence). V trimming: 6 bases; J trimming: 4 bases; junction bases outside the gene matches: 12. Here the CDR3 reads CASRHPHEAGGYNEQFF. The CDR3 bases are TGTGCCAGCAGACACCCTCATGAAGCGGGGGGGTACAATGAGCAGTTCTTC.